These 16 T cell receptor beta chains originate from one sample sequenced in a study of long-term antiretroviral therapy in people with HIV. With survey level as its setting, the immunoSEQ assay was v3.0. Only in-frame clones appear in the TCRdb table, and some are missing; sequencing was by immunoSEQ multiplex PCR. The sample yields fewer than 25,000 clones, 85% to 90% seen once. The material was unsorted PBMCs, obtained 1.8 years before starting antiretroviral therapy. The receptor set was obtained from a woman aged 30 to 39 with HIV.

The rearrangement uses TRBV2 and TRBJ1-5, with TRBD1 identical over 7 bases. This CDR3 is 15 amino acids long. Germline loops: CDR1 SNHLY, CDR2 FYNNEI. With 4 bases clipped from V and 6 bases from J, the junction kept 9 bases outside the gene matches. CDR3 in amino acids: CASSGGTARFQPQHF. The CDR3 bases are TGTGCCAGCAGTGGGGGGACAGCCAGATTTCAGCCCCAGCATTTT.

This clone was seen only a few times. The chain links TRBV27 to TRBJ1-1; TRBD1 agrees at 9 bases. With 3 bases clipped from V and 1 base from J, the junction kept 3 bases outside the gene matches. The CDR3 has 15 residues. Germline assignment: CDR1 MNHEY and CDR2 SMNVEV (reference sequence). The DNA of the CDR3 is TGTGCCAGCAGTTTTAGGGGACAGGGGAACACTGAAGCTTTCTTT. Translated, it gives CASSFRGQGNTEAFF.

This clone came up once. The V gene is TRBV6-5, the J gene TRBJ2-6; D unclear. The ends were cut back, 0 bases at V and 3 bases at J, with 3 bases in the middle. Looked up from germline, CDR1 is MNHEY and CDR2 is SVGAGI. The CDR3 sequence is 14 residues long. DNA for the CDR3: TGTGCCAGCAGTTACTCCCATGGGGCCAACGTCCTGACTTTC. It yields the protein CASSYSHGANVLTF.

V gene TRBV2 combines with J gene TRBJ1-2, with D possibly being TRBD1 (5 bases). CDR1 SNHLY and CDR2 FYNNEI come from the germline V gene. This CDR3 region has 13 residues. V was trimmed by 4 bases and J by 7 bases, leaving 13 bases between them. The CDR3 here is CASSAGGGSGYTF. The CDR3 DNA follows: TGTGCCAGCAGTGCGGGTGGGGGGTCTGGCTACACCTTC.

The chain has TRBV12-5 and TRBJ2-1, with D tentatively TRBD1 or TRBD2 (5 bases each). CDR3 length: 16 amino acids. Deletions cut 0 bases from V and 8 bases from J, with 17 bases between. The germline V gene has CDR1 LGHNT and CDR2 FRNRAP. The CDR3 spells CASGLVQASTRHEQFF. CDR3 DNA sequence: TGTGCTAGTGGTTTGGTACAGGCTAGCACGCGACATGAGCAGTTCTTC.

The chain joins TRBV5-1 to TRBJ2-7; perhaps TRBD1 as D (5 bases). V dropped 0 bases and J dropped 2 bases, with 12 bases sitting between them. The CDR3 extends over 15 amino acids. The germline CDR1 and CDR2 sequences are SGHRS and YFSETQ. CDR3 bases: TGCGCCAGCAGCTTGGGTCCAGGGAATACCTACGAGCAGTACGTC. Its translation: CASSLGPGNTYEQYV.

The rearrangement uses TRBV10-3 and TRBJ1-1; D perhaps matches TRBD1 (6 bases). The CDR3 length is 13 residues. Trimming removed 8 bases from V and 5 bases from J, with 15 bases in between. Looked up from germline, CDR1 is ENHRY and CDR2 is SYGVKD. CDR3 coding DNA: TGTGCCATCGCGTCGGGGGCTGTTACTGAAGCTTTCTTT. Protein sequence: CAIASGAVTEAFF.

The sample holds one count of this clone. J is TRBJ1-1 and V is TRBV7-2; 7 bases map to TRBD1. Germline V gene lookup returns CDR1 SGHTA and CDR2 FQGNSA. Trimming at V came to 3 bases and at J to 9 bases, leaving 13 bases not matched to a gene. The CDR3 spans 15 residues. The CDR3 protein is CASSFPSAGGYKAFF. CDR3 DNA: TGTGCCAGCAGCTTCCCTTCAGCAGGGGGGTACAAAGCTTTCTTT.

The V gene is TRBV2, the J gene TRBJ1-1, with TRBD1 matching over 8 bases. The germline V gene encodes CDR1 SNHLY and CDR2 FYNNEI. V gave up 5 bases and J gave up 3 bases; unmatched junction bases: 11. CDR3 length equals 16 residues. CDR3 sequence: CASSRQGPPGDTEAFF. The CDR3 DNA reads as TGTGCCAGCAGTCGACAGGGGCCACCTGGGGACACTGAAGCTTTCTTT.

V gene TRBV5-4 combines with J gene TRBJ1-6; 8 bases line up with TRBD1. This CDR3 is 14 amino acids long. CDR1 and CDR2 from the germline V gene are SGHNT and YYREEE (reference sequence). After removal of 2 bases from V and 7 bases from J, the junction contained 2 bases not matched to a gene. CDR3 in DNA: TGTGCCAGCAGCTTTGGACAGGGAAATTCACCCCTCCACTTT. Its protein is CASSFGQGNSPLHF.

The J gene is TRBJ1-2, the V gene TRBV13; D gene ambiguous. Trimming stripped 5 bases from V and 7 bases from J, with 8 bases between. This CDR3 has 11 amino acids. Germline CDR1 is PRHDT and CDR2 is FYEKMQ (reference sequence). The CDR3 is CASSADLGYTF. The DNA for the CDR3 is TGTGCCAGCAGCGCAGACCTTGGCTACACCTTC.

The V gene is TRBV6-1, the J gene TRBJ1-1, with D hard to call. V was cut by 3 bases and J by 4 bases, with 15 bases left in between. Germline V CDR1 and CDR2: MNHNS, SASEGT. The CDR3 runs to 15 residues. CDR3 in amino acids: CASSEERVSVTEAFF. The DNA of the CDR3 is TGTGCCAGCAGTGAGGAAAGGGTATCGGTCACTGAAGCTTTCTTT.

This chain connects TRBV19 to TRBJ1-2, with D possibly matching TRBD1 (5 bases). Germline V lookup: CDR1 LNHDA, CDR2 SQIVND (reference sequence). The CDR3 length is 12 residues. The V gene lost 4 bases and the J gene lost 7 bases, with 10 bases spanning the gap. CDR3 in DNA: TGTGCCAGTAGTACAGGGATGGGTGGCTACACCTTC. This encodes CASSTGMGGYTF.

The genes are TRBV10-3 and TRBJ1-2; D possibly corresponds to TRBD1 (5 bases). The CDR3 spans 17 residues. CDR1 and CDR2 (germline): ENHRY, SYGVKD. Trimming cost V 0 bases and J 7 bases, with 21 bases left between them. In nucleotides, the CDR3 is TGTGCCATCAGTGAGTCCGGGGGGAGAGGGGCGGTCGGTGGCTACACCTTC. Amino acid sequence: CAISESGGRGAVGGYTF.

The chain has TRBV28 and TRBJ1-1; no definite D call. The CDR3 is 14 residues long. Germline lookup yields CDR1 MDHEN and CDR2 SYDVKM. V was trimmed by 1 base and J by 10 bases, leaving 16 bases between them. The CDR3 DNA follows: TGTGCCAGCAGTTTATTGGGGTCGAAGGCCCCAGCTTTCTTT. It codes for CASSLLGSKAPAFF.

The gene calls are TRBV7-3 and TRBJ2-1; no clear D. The CDR3 spans 13 residues. Trimming removed 9 bases at V and 4 bases at J, with 13 bases between. Germline CDR1 is SGHTA and CDR2 is FQGTGA. CDR3 nucleotides: TGTGCCAGTCTAGGCATGGCGTACAATGAGCAGTTCTTC. Residues: CASLGMAYNEQFF.